Listed here are 26 T cell receptor beta chains from one sample, sequenced in a study of blood T cells in healthy people across ages. The second PCR ran about 6 to 12 cycles with a sample-barcoded 5' primer and J-beta primers. Using its own MiXCR run on the 5' RACE reads, TCRdb lists one record per CDR3 protein. The table shows just under 750,000 distinct CDR3 sequences, with roughly 20% occurring only once. Sample: blood. Source of these receptors: a man in his 70s in good health.

This clonotype was seen more than once but under ten times. V usage is TRBV6-5 and J usage is TRBJ2-7; 8 positions agree with TRBD1. Germline CDR1 MNHEY, CDR2 SVGAGI. V shed 4 bases and J 2 bases; nucleotides not matched to a gene: 10. The CDR3 covers 16 residues. CDR3 in DNA: TGTGCCAGCAGTTCCTCCTTAGGGACAGGCGCCTACGAGCAGTACTTC. Its translation: CASSSSLGTGAYEQYF.

This clonotype was recorded a few times. The chain combines TRBV3-1 with TRBJ1-1, with no clear D. Trimming cost V 1 base and J 6 bases, with 9 bases left between them. Germline V gene data show CDR1 as LGHDT and CDR2 as YNNKEL (reference sequence). The CDR3 length is 13 residues. For the CDR3, the DNA is TGTGCCAGCAGCCAAGCCTCCTGGGCTGAAGCTTTCTTT. The encoded protein is CASSQASWAEAFF.

The chain combines TRBV7-2 with TRBJ2-5, with 7 bases lining up with TRBD2. V lost 2 bases, J lost 2 bases, and 5 bases stayed unmatched. CDR3 size: 15 residues. The V gene's germline CDR1 is SGHTA and CDR2 FQGNSA. CDR3 coding DNA: TGTGCCAGCAGCTTACTAGCGGTATTACAAGAGACCCAGTACTTC. It yields the protein CASSLLAVLQETQYF.

In this sample, this clonotype turned up many times. This chain joins TRBV5-5 and TRBJ2-1, with D hard to call. The V gene lost 2 bases and the J gene lost 7 bases, with 25 bases spanning the gap. The germline gives CDR1 SGHKS, CDR2 YYEKEE (reference sequence). The CDR3 covers 18 residues. CDR3 amino acids: CASSLSVIPAFSKNEQFF. The DNA for the CDR3 is TGTGCCAGCAGCTTATCCGTAATCCCGGCCTTCTCGAAGAATGAGCAGTTCTTC.

This chain connects TRBV12-3 or TRBV12-4 to TRBJ1-2; TRBD1 might be the D (5 bases). The CDR3 spans 15 residues. Trimming removed 6 bases from V and 4 bases from J, with 18 bases in between. The chain's CDR3 is CASSQTTRGLYGYTF. CDR3 DNA: TGTGCCAGCAGCCAGACTACTCGGGGACTCTATGGCTACACCTTC.

A few counts support this clonotype. The genes are TRBV7-9 and TRBJ1-5; 9 bases fit TRBD1. The CDR3 sequence is 14 residues long. With 5 bases clipped from V and 4 bases from J, the junction kept 3 bases outside the gene matches. Germline lookup yields CDR1 SEHNR and CDR2 FQNEAQ (reference sequence). CDR3 loop: CASSNDRGNQPQHF. The CDR3 nucleotides are TGTGCCAGCAGCAACGACAGGGGGAATCAGCCCCAGCATTTT.

Ten or more counts support this clonotype. The chain links TRBV10-3 to TRBJ2-5; D unclear. CDR1 and CDR2 (germline): ENHRY, SYGVKD. The ends were cut back, 3 bases at V and 0 bases at J, with 11 bases in the middle. This CDR3 contains 15 residues. CDR3: CAISESAEYQETQYF. CDR3 nucleotides: TGTGCCATCAGTGAATCGGCAGAGTACCAAGAGACCCAGTACTTC.

This clonotype occurred a few times. V and J are TRBV6-2 or TRBV6-3 and TRBJ2-5; no definite D call. The CDR3 contains 12 residues. The V gene's germline CDR1 is MNHEY and CDR2 SVGEGT. With 6 bases removed from V and 2 bases from J, the gap between germline ends came to 7 bases. The CDR3 is CASRPQQETQYF. In nucleotides, the CDR3 is TGTGCCAGCAGACCCCAACAAGAGACCCAGTACTTC.

This clonotype was recorded a few times. The gene calls are TRBV5-1 and TRBJ1-4; 10 bases are shared with TRBD1. This CDR3 comprises 18 residues. Trimming took 0 bases from V and 8 from J; bases not matched to a gene: 13. Per the germline V gene, CDR1 is SGHRS and CDR2 is YFSETQ. The CDR3 sequence: CASSLAGDRGLGREKLFF. The DNA of the CDR3 is TGCGCCAGCAGCTTGGCTGGGGACAGGGGTCTAGGAAGGGAAAAACTGTTTTTT.

This clonotype was seen only a few times. The chain recombines TRBV2 with TRBJ2-4; 8 bases are shared with TRBD1. V trimming: 7 bases; J trimming: 2 bases; junction bases outside the gene matches: 10. The CDR3 loop spans 16 amino acids. Per germline, CDR1 SNHLY and CDR2 FYNNEI. CDR3 bases: TGTGCCAGCAAAGGCGGACAGGGTGGGACCAAAAACATTCAGTACTTC. Translation gives CASKGGQGGTKNIQYF.

The genes are TRBV6-2 or TRBV6-3 and TRBJ1-5, with D possibly TRBD1 on 5 matching bases. The CDR3 consists of 15 residues. CDR1 MNHEY and CDR2 SVGEGT come from the germline V gene. Trimming cost V 4 bases and J 5 bases, with 15 bases left between them. CDR3 nucleotides: TGTGCCAGCAGTTCCCTAACAGGATCATATCAGCCCCAGCATTTT. It yields the protein CASSSLTGSYQPQHF.

This clonotype has more than one count but fewer than ten. The chain joins TRBV24-1 to TRBJ2-3; TRBD1 aligns across 9 bases. The CDR3 length is 16 residues. The J segment lost 4 bases and the V segment lost 4 bases, leaving 8 bases of the junction unmatched. The germline V gene has CDR1 KGHDR and CDR2 SFDVKD. The CDR3 sequence is CATSDPRDRVADTQYF. In DNA form, the CDR3 reads TGTGCCACCAGTGACCCCAGGGACAGGGTTGCAGATACGCAGTATTTT.

This chain links TRBV9 with TRBJ2-3, with D possibly being TRBD1 or TRBD2 (5 bases each). The length of the CDR3 is 14 residues. CDR1 and CDR2 from the germline V gene are SGDLS and YYNGEE. Trimming cost V 6 bases and J 6 bases, with 17 bases left between them. The CDR3 region has the DNA TGTGCCAGCACCGATGGGACCCCAGGCGATACGCAGTATTTT. Protein product: CASTDGTPGDTQYF. Full variable domain (remainder filled in from reference TRBV9 and TRBJ2-3): DSGVTQTPKHLITATGQRVTLRCSPRSGDLSVYWYQQSLDQGLQFLIQYYNGEERAKGNILERFSAQQFPDLHSELNLSSLELGDSALYFCASTDGTPGDTQYFGPGTRLTVL.

The CDR3 coding sequence is TGTGCCAGACCGACGGGACAGGGGAACTATGGCTACACCTTC. As protein: CARPTGQGNYGYTF. The V call is TRBV9, the J call TRBJ1-2, with 10 bases that match TRBD1. The CDR3 spans 14 residues. V shed 8 bases and J 2 bases; nucleotides not matched to a gene: 6. Germline CDR1 reads SGDLS; CDR2 reads YYNGEE. Drawing the rest from reference TRBV9 and TRBJ1-2, the complete variable domain is DSGVTQTPKHLITATGQRVTLRCSPRSGDLSVYWYQQSLDQGLQFLIQYYNGEERAKGNILERFSAQQFPDLHSELNLSSLELGDSALYFCARPTGQGNYGYTFGSGTRLTVV.

This chain uses TRBV27 with TRBJ1-5; D gene ambiguous. The length of the CDR3 is 13 residues. V shed 6 bases and J shed 6 bases, with 12 bases lying between them. CDR1 MNHEY and CDR2 SMNVEV come from the germline V gene (reference sequence). CDR3 nucleotide sequence: TGTGCCAGCAGCCCCTTCGCTGGTCAGCCCCAGCATTTT. Translating gives CASSPFAGQPQHF.

Note on this clonotype: At one end, the junction sequence differs from germline, possibly due to a read error. This sequence joins TRBV6-5 and TRBJ2-3; the D is unclear. The CDR3 covers 14 residues. In germline, CDR1 is MNHEY, CDR2 SVGAGI. The CDR3 spells CASRLTPLTDTRYF. As DNA, the CDR3 is TGTGCCAGCAGGCTCACGCCACTCACAGATACGCGGTATTTT.

This clonotype was counted only a few times. The chain joins TRBV7-2 to TRBJ1-2; the match to TRBD1 covers 7 bases. The CDR3 loop spans 16 amino acids. With V trimmed by 1 base and J by 7 bases, 12 bases remained unmatched. Germline V CDR1 and CDR2: SGHTA, FQGNSA. This chain's CDR3 is CASSLGGTESRGGYTF. The CDR3 DNA reads TGTGCCAGCAGCTTAGGGGGGACAGAGTCAAGGGGTGGCTACACCTTC.

This clonotype was observed a handful of times. This sequence joins TRBV20-1 and TRBJ2-1; possibly TRBD2 for D (6 bases). This CDR3 region has 15 residues. V was pared by 0 bases and J by 9 bases, with 18 bases between. Germline V gene lookup returns CDR1 DFQATT and CDR2 SNEGSKA (reference sequence). The CDR3 DNA reads as TGCAGTGCTAGAGATCCTAGCGTCGGGGTAACTGAGCAGTTCTTC. This gives the protein CSARDPSVGVTEQFF.

This clonotype was picked up a small number of times. The chain recombines TRBV7-2 with TRBJ1-4; TRBD1 agrees at 7 bases. CDR1 is SGHTA, CDR2 FQGNSA, per germline. CDR3 length: 14 residues. V was pared by 5 bases and J by 4 bases, with 4 bases of the junction left unmatched. CDR3 coding DNA: TGTGCCAGCAGCACCCCAGGGGGTAATGAAAAACTGTTTTTT. Amino acid sequence: CASSTPGGNEKLFF.

This chain links TRBV12-3 or TRBV12-4 with TRBJ1-4; tentatively, D is TRBD1 (5 bases). V shed 1 base and J shed 8 bases, with 14 bases lying between them. The CDR3 covers 15 residues. CDR3 sequence reads: CASSLGGKFYEKLFF. CDR3 coding DNA: TGTGCCAGCAGTTTAGGGGGGAAGTTTTACGAAAAACTGTTTTTT.

The rearrangement links TRBV29-1 to TRBJ2-7; TRBD2 is a possible D gene (6 bases). V dropped 6 bases and J dropped 3 bases, with 12 bases sitting between them. Germline lookup yields CDR1 SQVTM and CDR2 ANQGSEA. CDR3 size: 12 residues. CDR3 nucleotides: TGCAGCGTCTTTCGGGGGAGCTACGAGCAGTACTTC. It translates to CSVFRGSYEQYF.

The sample holds many counts of this clonotype. This CDR3 reads CASSLEGIDEQFF. CDR3 nucleotide sequence: TGTGCCAGCAGCTTAGAAGGTATAGATGAGCAGTTCTTC. The chain couples TRBV7-8 to TRBJ2-1; D gene uncertain. Germline CDR1 reads SGHVS; CDR2 reads FQNEAQ. V lost 1 base and J 8 bases, leaving 9 bases between the germline ends. This CDR3 is 13 amino acids long.

This clonotype was seen once. The V call is TRBV24-1, the J call TRBJ2-3; TRBD2 matches at 10 bases. With V trimmed by 3 bases and J by 6 bases, 5 bases remained unmatched. Per germline, CDR1 KGHDR and CDR2 SFDVKD. The length of the CDR3 is 15 residues. The CDR3 spells CATSDRRTSGDTQYF. The CDR3 region has the DNA TGTGCCACCAGTGATCGCAGGACTAGCGGCGATACGCAGTATTTT.

This clonotype was counted many times. The J gene is TRBJ1-1, the V gene TRBV20-1; D is unclear. This CDR3 spans 13 amino acids. Trimming removed 1 base from V and 7 bases from J, with 13 bases in between. Germline CDR1 is DFQATT and CDR2 is SNEGSKA (reference sequence). The CDR3 coding sequence is TGCAGTGCTAGAGTTGTTGCCCCAGGTGAAGCTTTCTTT. This translates into CSARVVAPGEAFF.

This clonotype was recorded a few times. This rearrangement joins TRBV20-1 to TRBJ2-3; no clear D gene. This CDR3 is built from 14 residues. Trimming shortened V by 5 bases and J by 1 base, and 13 bases separated the two germline ends. CDR1 is DFQATT, CDR2 SNEGSKA, per germline (reference sequence). For the CDR3, the DNA is TGCAGTGCTTCTAGTGCAGTCGGCACAGATACGCAGTATTTT. Protein: CSASSAVGTDTQYF.

The chain has TRBV29-1 and TRBJ2-3; 8 nucleotides align to TRBD2. Germline trimming cut 4 bases from V and 6 bases from J; bases unmatched to any gene: 9. CDR1 SQVTM and CDR2 ANQGSEA come from the germline V gene. The CDR3 contains 14 residues. The DNA of the CDR3 is TGCAGCGTTGCTGGCGGGGGGCCCGGGGATACGCAGTATTTT. Amino acids: CSVAGGGPGDTQYF.